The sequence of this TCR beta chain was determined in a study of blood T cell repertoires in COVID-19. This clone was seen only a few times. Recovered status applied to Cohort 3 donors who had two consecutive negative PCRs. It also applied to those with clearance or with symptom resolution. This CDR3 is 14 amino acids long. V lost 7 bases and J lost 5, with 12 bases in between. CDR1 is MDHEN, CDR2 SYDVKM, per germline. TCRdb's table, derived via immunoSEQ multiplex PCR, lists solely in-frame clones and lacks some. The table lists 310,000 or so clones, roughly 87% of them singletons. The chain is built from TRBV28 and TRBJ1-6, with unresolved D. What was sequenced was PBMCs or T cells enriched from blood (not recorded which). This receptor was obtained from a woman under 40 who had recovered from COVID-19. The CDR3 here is CASTPMGDNSPLHF. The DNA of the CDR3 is TGTGCCAGCACCCCCATGGGCGATAATTCACCCCTCCACTTT. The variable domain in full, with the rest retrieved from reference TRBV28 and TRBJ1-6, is DVKVTQSSRYLVKRTGEKVFLECVQDMDHENMFWYRQDPGLGLRLIYFSYDVKMKEKGDIPEGYSVSREKKERFSLILESASTNQTSMYLCASTPMGDNSPLHFGNGTRLTVT.